This section outlines one T cell receptor beta chain sequence together with its context. The data belong to a study of control samples from healthy donors and cancer patients. The repertoire was sequenced with immunoSEQ multiplex PCR; TCRdb's copy has only in-frame clones and lacks some. Here the sample spans under 80,000 clones, around 94% being singletons. Per the germline V gene, CDR1 is MGHRA and CDR2 is YSYEKL. The V end was cut by 4 bases, the J end by 4 bases, with 14 bases between. The CDR3 sequence is 15 residues long. The chain is built from TRBV4-1 and TRBJ1-5; TRBD1 is a possible D gene (5 bases). The clonotype was recovered from a woman aged 40 to 50 in good health. Sample: blood. The CDR3 is CASSRDLSGNQPQHF. In nucleotides, the CDR3 is TGCGCCAGCAGCCGAGACCTTTCAGGGAATCAGCCCCAGCATTTT.